Each of the 26 T cell receptor beta chains below was sequenced from the same sample in a study of T cells in Graves' hyperthyroidism and ophthalmopathy. RNA transcripts provided the source from which TCR beta CDR3 regions were amplified. HTBI primers were the set used in a first-round RT-PCR of the TCR CDR3. MiXCR, run by TCRdb on the multiplex PCR reads, gives a single entry per CDR3 protein. In the table there are more than 500,000 distinct CDR3 sequences, roughly 16% of which are singletons. Material: blood. The receptors stem from a woman aged 25 to 39 with Graves' hyperthyroidism.

This clonotype was picked up one time. The chain has TRBV20-1 and TRBJ2-7, with 7 bases that match TRBD1. CDR1 and CDR2 from the germline V gene are DFQATT and SNEGSKA (reference sequence). V dropped 0 bases and J dropped 7; count of bases not matched to a gene: 9. The CDR3 sequence is 14 residues long. CDR3 in amino acids: CSARDPGQTIEQYF. The DNA for the CDR3 is TGCAGTGCTAGAGATCCGGGACAGACTATTGAGCAGTACTTC.

The chain carries TRBV29-1 and TRBJ1-2; D uncertain. This CDR3 spans 11 amino acids. V was clipped by 0 bases and J by 5 bases, with 4 bases between them. Looked up from germline, CDR1 is SQVTM and CDR2 is ANQGSEA. The CDR3 sequence: CSVEDQYGYTF. As DNA, the CDR3 is TGCAGCGTTGAAGATCAATATGGCTACACCTTC.

This clonotype was observed at least ten times. This chain uses TRBV28 with TRBJ2-3; D is unresolved. Germline CDR1 MDHEN, CDR2 SYDVKM. The CDR3 loop spans 16 amino acids. Trimming cost V 6 bases and J 0 bases, with 16 bases left between them. CDR3 in amino acids: CASSPPEPTSTDTQYF. The DNA of the CDR3 is TGTGCCAGCAGCCCCCCGGAGCCTACTAGCACAGATACGCAGTATTTT.

This clonotype was recorded many times. The V call is TRBV2, the J call TRBJ2-1, with D possibly TRBD2 on 6 matching bases. Trimming shortened V by 6 bases and J by 9 bases, and 9 bases separated the two germline ends. This CDR3 has 11 residues. Germline assignment: CDR1 SNHLY and CDR2 FYNNEI. In DNA form, the CDR3 reads TGTGCCAGCAGCCTAGCGATTGAGCAGTTCTTC. Translation: CASSLAIEQFF. The variable domain in full, completed from reference TRBV2 and TRBJ2-1, reads EPEVTQTPSHQVTQMGQEVILRCVPISNHLYFYWYRQILGQKVEFLVSFYNNEISEKSEIFDDQFSVERPDGSNFTLKIRSTKLEDSAMYFCASSLAIEQFFGPGTRLTVL.

This clonotype has at least ten counts. The chain is built from TRBV2 and TRBJ2-5; 12 bases line up with TRBD2. V lost 10 bases to trimming and J lost 2 bases; unmatched junction nucleotides: 5. From germline, CDR1 is SNHLY and CDR2 FYNNEI. CDR3 length equals 14 residues. CDR3 protein: CATVLAGGQETQYF. The CDR3 DNA reads TGTGCCACCGTCCTAGCGGGAGGGCAAGAGACCCAGTACTTC. The full variable domain, completed using reference TRBV2 and TRBJ2-5, is EPEVTQTPSHQVTQMGQEVILRCVPISNHLYFYWYRQILGQKVEFLVSFYNNEISEKSEIFDDQFSVERPDGSNFTLKIRSTKLEDSAMYFCATVLAGGQETQYFGPGTRLLVL.

This clonotype was observed many times. The rearrangement joins TRBV29-1 to TRBJ2-1; 9 bases fit TRBD2. The CDR3 has 12 amino acids. With V trimmed by 7 bases and J by 8 bases, 6 bases remained unmatched. The germline CDR1 and CDR2 sequences are SQVTM and ANQGSEA. CDR3 residues: CSAPGLAYEQFF. As DNA, the CDR3 is TGCAGCGCCCCGGGACTAGCCTATGAGCAGTTCTTC.

A remark on this clonotype: One base away lies a much larger clone, so this may be a sequencing read error. The V call is TRBV27, the J call TRBJ1-3; TRBD1 matches 7 bases. This CDR3 region has 14 residues. Trimming removed 2 bases from V and 4 bases from J; junction bases left unmatched: 2. Germline V lookup: CDR1 MNHEY, CDR2 SMNVEV (reference sequence). The CDR3 nucleotides are TGTGCCAGCAGTTTAAGGGGGCGAGGAAACACCATATATTTT. Its translation: CASSLRGRGNTIYF.

The V call is TRBV12-3 or TRBV12-4, the J call TRBJ2-1; 8 bases are a match to TRBD2. V trimming: 7 bases; J trimming: 0 bases; junction bases outside the gene matches: 11. This CDR3 has 17 amino acids. The CDR3 sequence: CASNPAGGVSSYNEQFF. The CDR3 region has the DNA TGTGCCAGCAACCCCGCGGGGGGCGTGAGCTCCTACAATGAGCAGTTCTTC.

This clonotype was observed many times. The rearrangement links TRBV29-1 to TRBJ2-7, with 14 bases that match TRBD2. This CDR3 is 15 amino acids long. V lost 7 bases, J lost 5 bases, and 10 bases stayed unmatched. Germline CDR1 and CDR2: SQVTM and ANQGSEA. The CDR3 region is CSASATSGRANEQYF. The CDR3 DNA sequence: TGCAGCGCCTCGGCGACTAGCGGGAGGGCCAACGAGCAGTACTTC.

The table lists this clonotype with a few counts. The chain carries TRBV6-2 or TRBV6-3 and TRBJ2-3, with 10 bases matching TRBD2. The J segment lost 4 bases and the V segment lost 2 bases, leaving 9 bases of the junction unmatched. This CDR3 has 17 residues. Germline assignment: CDR1 MNHEY and CDR2 SVGEGT. The CDR3 reads CASSYGLAGALPDTQYF. CDR3 nucleotide sequence: TGTGCCAGCAGTTACGGCCTAGCGGGAGCGTTGCCAGATACGCAGTATTTT.

At least ten counts were recorded for this clonotype. The chain joins TRBV6-2 or TRBV6-3 to TRBJ1-1, with 7 bases matching TRBD1. There are 14 residues in the CDR3. Germline-derived CDR1 and CDR2 are MNHEY and SVGEGT. The trim removed 6 bases at V and 4 bases at J, leaving 8 bases unmatched. CDR3 sequence reads: CASRDRAAFTEAFF. CDR3 DNA: TGTGCCAGCAGAGACAGGGCCGCGTTCACTGAAGCTTTCTTT.

A few counts support this clonotype. The rearrangement joins TRBV6-1 to TRBJ2-7, with D unclear. Looked up from germline, CDR1 is MNHNS and CDR2 is SASEGT. This CDR3 comprises 12 residues. V gave up 3 bases and J gave up 7 bases, with 10 bases separating them. CDR3 sequence (DNA): TGTGCCAGCAGTGATACAGCATTTGAGCAGTACTTC. Protein product: CASSDTAFEQYF.

This clonotype was found many times. The V and J genes are TRBV2 and TRBJ2-5; TRBD2 matches 15 bases. The ends lost 5 bases at V and 2 bases at J; junction bases unmatched: 3. The germline gives CDR1 SNHLY, CDR2 FYNNEI. The CDR3 length is 16 residues. The CDR3 DNA reads TGTGCCAGCAGTCCCGGACTAGCGGGAGGGCAAGAGACCCAGTACTTC. Protein sequence: CASSPGLAGGQETQYF.

This clonotype was seen many times. CDR3: CASRPTGDTQYF. The CDR3 region has the DNA TGTGCCAGCAGGCCGACCGGGGATACGCAGTATTTT. The rearrangement uses TRBV2 and TRBJ2-3, with D hard to call. This CDR3 is 12 amino acids long. Trimming shortened V by 6 bases and J by 6 bases, and 10 bases separated the two germline ends. Germline V gene sequence: CDR1 SNHLY, CDR2 FYNNEI.

This clonotype appeared a few times. V is TRBV20-1 and J is TRBJ1-3; weak D call: TRBD1 (5 bases). Germline CDR1 and CDR2: DFQATT and SNEGSKA (reference sequence). CDR3 length: 13 amino acids. Deletions cut 3 bases from V and 4 bases from J, with 10 bases between. CDR3 in DNA: TGCAGTGCTAGCCCAGGGAGGGGAAACACCATATATTTT. This encodes CSASPGRGNTIYF.

As concerns this clonotype: A clone one base away is much larger, so this may be a read error. This chain connects TRBV27 to TRBJ2-7; D remains ambiguous. V lost 8 bases to trimming and J lost 8 bases, with 10 bases between them. Germline V CDR1 and CDR2: MNHEY, SMNVEV (reference sequence). This CDR3 is 10 amino acids long. CDR3 residues: CASGVPKQYF. CDR3 coding DNA: TGTGCCAGCGGGGTTCCCAAGCAGTACTTC.

The rearrangement links TRBV7-8 to TRBJ2-3; D not resolved. CDR1 is SGHVS, CDR2 FQNEAQ, per germline. V was cut by 6 bases and J by 2 bases, with 15 bases left in between. The CDR3 has 15 amino acids. In nucleotides, the CDR3 is TGTGCCAGCAGTCGACCGGACGGCTACACAGATACGCAGTATTTT. Protein sequence: CASSRPDGYTDTQYF.

This clonotype was seen repeatedly, ten times or more. The chain joins TRBV3-1 to TRBJ1-2; D remains unclear. The CDR3 has 12 amino acids. With 3 bases removed from V and 6 bases from J, the gap between germline ends came to 8 bases. Germline CDR1 reads LGHDT; CDR2 reads YNNKEL (reference sequence). Written as DNA, the CDR3 is TGTGCCAGCAGCCACCAAGGAGATGGCTACACCTTC. Translating gives CASSHQGDGYTF.

In regard to this clonotype: This may be a read error, as it is one base from a much larger clone. No conserved phenylalanine or tryptophan is present at the end of the CDR3, so a read error is the likely explanation. V is TRBV7-8 and J is TRBJ1-2; possibly TRBD1 for D (5 bases). CDR1 SGHVS and CDR2 FQNEAQ come from the germline V gene. The CDR3 runs 16 residues. V lost 2 bases, J lost 0 bases, and 13 bases lay in between. The chain's CDR3 is CASSLTRGRANYGYTL. The CDR3 DNA reads TGTGCCAGCAGCTTAACTCGGGGGAGAGCTAACTATGGCTACACCCTC.

This clonotype was seen a few times. The V call is TRBV12-3 or TRBV12-4, the J call TRBJ1-5; D gene unclear. The CDR3 consists of 16 residues. V lost 8 bases to trimming and J lost 1 base, with 18 bases between them. The CDR3 sequence is CASGGGRFESNQPQHF. The CDR3 DNA reads TGTGCCAGCGGAGGCGGACGGTTTGAAAGCAATCAGCCCCAGCATTTT.

Details on this clonotype: Given a much more abundant clone one base away, this may be a read error. This chain connects TRBV30 to TRBJ1-2; 8 nucleotides agree with TRBD1. This CDR3 has 15 amino acids. The V gene's germline CDR1 is GTSNPN and CDR2 SVGIG (reference sequence). For the CDR3, the DNA is TGTGCCGTAAAACCACAGGGGGGGCCTAACTATGGCCACACCTTC. This encodes CAVKPQGGPNYGHTF.

The table lists this clonotype with many counts. V is TRBV11-3 and J is TRBJ1-1, with a possible D match to TRBD1 (5 bases). In germline, CDR1 is SGHNT, CDR2 YENEEA. V gave up 4 bases and J gave up 0 bases, with 12 bases separating them. The CDR3 sequence is 15 residues long. The CDR3 DNA is TGTGCCAGCAGCTCGGGGGGGGTACTGAACACTGAAGCTTTCTTT. Translated: CASSSGGVLNTEAFF.

This clonotype occurred many times. The chain joins TRBV6-5 to TRBJ2-7; TRBD2 matches 8 bases. The CDR3 is 13 amino acids. The germline gives CDR1 MNHEY, CDR2 SVGAGI. Trimming took 2 bases from V and 6 from J; bases not matched to a gene: 3. The CDR3 is CASSYGGRSEQYF. The CDR3 DNA reads as TGTGCCAGCAGTTACGGCGGGAGGTCCGAGCAGTACTTC.

This clonotype was counted ten times or more. It may be a read error: a sequence one base away is much more abundant. V gene TRBV12-3 or TRBV12-4 combines with J gene TRBJ2-1, with TRBD2 matching over 7 bases. This CDR3 contains 14 residues. For the CDR3, the DNA is TGTGCCAACAGTTTGGGCGGGAGTGGCAATGAGCAGTTCTTC. This translates into CANSLGGSGNEQFF.

This clonotype was observed a few times. CDR3 in DNA: TGTGCCAGCAGCGCGGCTGGACAGCCGCCCTACGAGCAGTACTTC. Translated: CASSAAGQPPYEQYF. The rearrangement joins TRBV11-3 to TRBJ2-7, with a weak D call TRBD1 (6 bases). In germline, CDR1 is SGHNT, CDR2 YENEEA. With 5 bases removed from V and 2 bases from J, the gap between germline ends came to 16 bases. The CDR3 sequence is 15 residues long.

This clonotype was counted many times. V is TRBV28 and J is TRBJ1-5, with D uncertain. CDR1 and CDR2 (germline): MDHEN, SYDVKM. V was cut by 6 bases and J by 3 bases, with 12 bases left in between. CDR3 size: 14 residues. This CDR3 is CASRPDGDNQPQHF. The CDR3 region has the DNA TGTGCCAGCAGACCTGACGGAGACAATCAGCCCCAGCATTTT.